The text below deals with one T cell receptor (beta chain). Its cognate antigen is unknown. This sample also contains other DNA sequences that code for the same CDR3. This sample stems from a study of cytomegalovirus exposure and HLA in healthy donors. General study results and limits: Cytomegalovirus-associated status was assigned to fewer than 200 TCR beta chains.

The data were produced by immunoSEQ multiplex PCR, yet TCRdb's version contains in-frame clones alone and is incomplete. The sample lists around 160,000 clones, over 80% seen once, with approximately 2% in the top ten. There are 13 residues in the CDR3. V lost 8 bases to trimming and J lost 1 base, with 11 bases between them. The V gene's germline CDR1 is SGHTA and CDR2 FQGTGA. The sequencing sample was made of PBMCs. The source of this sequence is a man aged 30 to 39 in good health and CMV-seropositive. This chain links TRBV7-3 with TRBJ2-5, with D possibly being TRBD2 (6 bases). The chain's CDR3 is CASARGSQETQYF. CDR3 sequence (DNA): TGTGCCAGCGCCCGGGGGTCCCAAGAGACCCAGTACTTC.